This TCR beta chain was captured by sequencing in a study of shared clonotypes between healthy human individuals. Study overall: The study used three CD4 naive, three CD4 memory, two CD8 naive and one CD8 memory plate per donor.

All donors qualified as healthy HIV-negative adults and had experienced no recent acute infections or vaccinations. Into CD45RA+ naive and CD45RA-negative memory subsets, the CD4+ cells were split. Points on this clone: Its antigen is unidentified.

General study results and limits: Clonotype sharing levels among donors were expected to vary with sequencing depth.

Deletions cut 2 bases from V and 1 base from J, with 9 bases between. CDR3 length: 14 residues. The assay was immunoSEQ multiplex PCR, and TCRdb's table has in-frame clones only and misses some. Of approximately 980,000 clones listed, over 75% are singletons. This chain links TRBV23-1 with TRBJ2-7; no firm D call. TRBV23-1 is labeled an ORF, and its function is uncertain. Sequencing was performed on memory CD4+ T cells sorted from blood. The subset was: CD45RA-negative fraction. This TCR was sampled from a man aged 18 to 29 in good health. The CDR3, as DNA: TGCGCCAGCAGTCAAAACGACGGATCCTACGAGCAGTACTTC. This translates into CASSQNDGSYEQYF.